This T cell receptor beta chain was observed in a study of OX40 agonist ivuxolimab in advanced cancers. Of note for this clone: The antigen remains unidentified.

From germline, CDR1 is SGHTA and CDR2 FQGNSA. Deletions cut 5 bases from V and 2 bases from J, with 9 bases between. This CDR3 is 13 amino acids long. Study observations and caveats: At 0.1 to 3.0 mg/kg, clonal expansion of CD4+ and CD8+ blood T cells had occurred by week 6. Expanded clones were, on average, more numerous among CD8+ T cells than CD4+.

Libraries were prepared by immunoSEQ multiplex PCR; TCRdb keeps only in-frame clonotypes and omits some of them. The sample has about 58,000 clones, 82% seen once; the top ten hold 1.4% to 1.5%. The clonotype comes from an adult with an advanced solid tumor such as melanoma, head and neck, liver or kidney cancer. The material was CD4+ or CD8+ T cells sorted from blood, obtained in a trial of the OX40 agonist ivuxolimab. V gene TRBV7-2 combines with J gene TRBJ1-2, with D perhaps matching TRBD1 (5 bases). Here the CDR3 reads CASSRDGNYGYTF. Written as DNA, the CDR3 is TGTGCCAGCAGCCGGGACGGCAACTATGGCTACACCTTC.